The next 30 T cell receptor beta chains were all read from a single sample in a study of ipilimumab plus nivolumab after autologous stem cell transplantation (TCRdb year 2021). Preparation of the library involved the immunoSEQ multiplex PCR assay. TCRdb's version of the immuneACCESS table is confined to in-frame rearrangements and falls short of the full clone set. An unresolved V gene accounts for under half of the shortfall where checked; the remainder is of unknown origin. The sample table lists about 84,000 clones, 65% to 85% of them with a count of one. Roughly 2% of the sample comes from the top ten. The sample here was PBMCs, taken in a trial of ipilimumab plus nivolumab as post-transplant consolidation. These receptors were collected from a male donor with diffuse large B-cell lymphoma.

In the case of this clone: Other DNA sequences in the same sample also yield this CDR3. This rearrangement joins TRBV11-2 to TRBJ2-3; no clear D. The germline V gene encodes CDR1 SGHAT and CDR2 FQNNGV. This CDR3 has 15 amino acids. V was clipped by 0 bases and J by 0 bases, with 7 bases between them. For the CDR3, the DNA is TGTGCCAGCAGCTTAGATCGCGGTAGCACAGATACGCAGTATTTT. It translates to CASSLDRGSTDTQYF.

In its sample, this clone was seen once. CDR3 in amino acids: CASSLGGGALSSYNEQFF. In nucleotides, the CDR3 is TGTGCCAGCAGCTTAGGTGGGGGGGCCCTGAGCTCCTACAATGAGCAGTTCTTC. This chain uses TRBV7-9 with TRBJ2-1; the D gene is possibly TRBD2 (7 bases). V dropped 1 base and J dropped 0 bases, with 16 bases sitting between them. The CDR3 covers 18 residues. Per germline, CDR1 SEHNR and CDR2 FQNEAQ (reference sequence). The full variable domain, rest sourced from reference TRBV7-9 and TRBJ2-1, is DTGVSQNPRHKITKRGQNVTFRCDPISEHNRLYWYRQTLGQGPEFLTYFQNEAQLEKSRLLSDRFSAERPKGSFSTLEIQRTEQGDSAMYLCASSLGGGALSSYNEQFFGPGTRLTVL.

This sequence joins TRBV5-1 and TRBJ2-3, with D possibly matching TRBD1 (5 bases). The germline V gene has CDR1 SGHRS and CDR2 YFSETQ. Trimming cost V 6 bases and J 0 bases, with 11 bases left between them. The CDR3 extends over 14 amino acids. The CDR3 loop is CASKDSGSTDTQYF. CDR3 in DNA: TGCGCCAGCAAGGATTCAGGGAGCACAGATACGCAGTATTTT.

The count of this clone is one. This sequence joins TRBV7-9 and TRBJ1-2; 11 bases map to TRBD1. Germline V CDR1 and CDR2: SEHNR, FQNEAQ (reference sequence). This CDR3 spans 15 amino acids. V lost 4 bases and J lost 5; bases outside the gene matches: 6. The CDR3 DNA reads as TGTGCCAGCAGCTCCCGGGACAGGGGGGTATATGGCTACACCTTC. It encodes CASSSRDRGVYGYTF.

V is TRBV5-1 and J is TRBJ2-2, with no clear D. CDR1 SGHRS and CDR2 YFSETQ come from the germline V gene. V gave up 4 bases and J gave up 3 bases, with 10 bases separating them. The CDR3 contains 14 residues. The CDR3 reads CASSTIQHTGELFF. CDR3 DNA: TGCGCCAGCAGCACCATACAGCACACCGGGGAGCTGTTTTTT. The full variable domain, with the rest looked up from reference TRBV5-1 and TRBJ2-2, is KAGVTQTPRYLIKTRGQQVTLSCSPISGHRSVSWYQQTPGQGLQFLFEYFSETQRNKGNFPGRFSGRQFSNSRSEMNVSTLELGDSALYLCASSTIQHTGELFFGEGSRLTVL.

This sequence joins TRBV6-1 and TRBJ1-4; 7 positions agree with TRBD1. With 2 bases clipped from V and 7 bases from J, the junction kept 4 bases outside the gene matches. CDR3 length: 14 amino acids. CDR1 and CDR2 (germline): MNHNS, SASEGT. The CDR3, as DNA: TGTGCCAGCAGTGAACAGGGGGAGAGTGAAAAACTGTTTTTT. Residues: CASSEQGESEKLFF.

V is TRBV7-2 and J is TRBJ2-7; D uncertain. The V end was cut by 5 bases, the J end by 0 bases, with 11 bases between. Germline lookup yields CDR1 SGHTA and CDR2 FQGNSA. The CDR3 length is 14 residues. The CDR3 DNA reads TGTGCCAGCAGCCCCGTGGGTGACTCCTACGAGCAGTACTTC. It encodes CASSPVGDSYEQYF.

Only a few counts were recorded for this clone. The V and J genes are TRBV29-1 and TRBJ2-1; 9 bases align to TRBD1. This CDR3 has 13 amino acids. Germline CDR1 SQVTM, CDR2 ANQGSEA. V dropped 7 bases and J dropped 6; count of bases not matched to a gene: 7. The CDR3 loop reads CSGRGQGGNEQFF. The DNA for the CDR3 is TGCAGCGGGCGGGGACAGGGCGGCAATGAGCAGTTCTTC.

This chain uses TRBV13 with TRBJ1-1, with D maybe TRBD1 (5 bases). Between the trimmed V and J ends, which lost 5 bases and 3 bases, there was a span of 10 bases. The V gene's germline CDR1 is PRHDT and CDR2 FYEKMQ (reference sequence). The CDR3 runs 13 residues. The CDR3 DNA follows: TGTGCCAGCAGCCTCGACAGTGACACTGAAGCTTTCTTT. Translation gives CASSLDSDTEAFF.

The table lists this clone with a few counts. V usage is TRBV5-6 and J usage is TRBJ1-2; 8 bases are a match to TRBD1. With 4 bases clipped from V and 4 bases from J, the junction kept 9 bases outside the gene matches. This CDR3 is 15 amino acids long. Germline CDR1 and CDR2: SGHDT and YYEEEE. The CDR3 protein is CASSNTGGIGYGYTF. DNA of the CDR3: TGTGCCAGCAGCAATACAGGGGGAATTGGCTATGGCTACACCTTC.

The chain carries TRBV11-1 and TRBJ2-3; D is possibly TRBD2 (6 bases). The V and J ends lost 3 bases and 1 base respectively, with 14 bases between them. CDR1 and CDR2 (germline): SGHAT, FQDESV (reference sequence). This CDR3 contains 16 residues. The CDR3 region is CASSFGASVGTDTQYF. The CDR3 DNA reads TGTGCCAGCAGCTTCGGTGCTAGCGTGGGCACAGATACGCAGTATTTT.

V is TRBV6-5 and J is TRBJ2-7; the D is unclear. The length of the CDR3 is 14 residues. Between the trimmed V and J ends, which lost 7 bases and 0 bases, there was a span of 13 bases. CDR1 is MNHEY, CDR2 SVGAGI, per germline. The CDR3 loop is CASTLAFDSYEQYF. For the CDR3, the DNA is TGTGCCAGCACCCTCGCGTTCGACTCCTACGAGCAGTACTTC.

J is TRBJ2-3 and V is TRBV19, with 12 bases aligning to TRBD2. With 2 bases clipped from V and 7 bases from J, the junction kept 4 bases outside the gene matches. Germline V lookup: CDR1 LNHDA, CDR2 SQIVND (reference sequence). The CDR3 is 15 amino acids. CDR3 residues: CASSITSGGLYTQYF. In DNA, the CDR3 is TGTGCCAGTAGTATAACTAGCGGGGGGCTGTATACGCAGTATTTT.

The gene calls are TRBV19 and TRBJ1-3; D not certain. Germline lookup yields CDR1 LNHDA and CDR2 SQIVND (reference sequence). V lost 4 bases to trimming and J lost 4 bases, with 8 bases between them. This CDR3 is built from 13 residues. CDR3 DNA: TGTGCCAGTAGTACGGGATTCGGAAACACCATATATTTT. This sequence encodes CASSTGFGNTIYF.

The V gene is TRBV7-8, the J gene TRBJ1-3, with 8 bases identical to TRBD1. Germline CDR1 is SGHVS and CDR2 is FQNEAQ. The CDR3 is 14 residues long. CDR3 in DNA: TGTGGTACTACGACAGGGGTTATCGGAAACACCATATATTTT. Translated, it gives CGTTTGVIGNTIYF.

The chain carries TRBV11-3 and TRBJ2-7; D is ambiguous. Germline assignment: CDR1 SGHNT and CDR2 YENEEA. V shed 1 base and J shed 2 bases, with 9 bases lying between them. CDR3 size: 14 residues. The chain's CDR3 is CASSLAPPPYEQYF. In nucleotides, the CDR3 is TGTGCCAGCAGCTTAGCACCGCCGCCCTACGAGCAGTACTTC.

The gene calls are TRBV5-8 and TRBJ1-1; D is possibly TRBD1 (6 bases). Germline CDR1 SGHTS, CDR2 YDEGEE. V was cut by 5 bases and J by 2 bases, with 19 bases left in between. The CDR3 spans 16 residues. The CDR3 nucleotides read TGTGCCAGCAGTCTTACGTGGGGGGCTGAAAACACTGAAGCTTTCTTT. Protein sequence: CASSLTWGAENTEAFF.

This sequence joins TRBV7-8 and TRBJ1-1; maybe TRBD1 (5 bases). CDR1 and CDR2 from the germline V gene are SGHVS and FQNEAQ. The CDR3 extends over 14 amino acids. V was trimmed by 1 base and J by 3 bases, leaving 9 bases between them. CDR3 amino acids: CASSLGRRDTEAFF. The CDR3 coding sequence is TGTGCCAGCAGCTTAGGACGCAGGGACACTGAAGCTTTCTTT.

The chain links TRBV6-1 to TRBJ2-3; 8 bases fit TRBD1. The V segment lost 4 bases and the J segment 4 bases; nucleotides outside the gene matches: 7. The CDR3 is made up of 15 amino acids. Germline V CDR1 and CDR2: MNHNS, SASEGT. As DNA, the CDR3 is TGTGCCAGCAGTGCCATCGGACAGGGAGCAGATACGCAGTATTTT. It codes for CASSAIGQGADTQYF.

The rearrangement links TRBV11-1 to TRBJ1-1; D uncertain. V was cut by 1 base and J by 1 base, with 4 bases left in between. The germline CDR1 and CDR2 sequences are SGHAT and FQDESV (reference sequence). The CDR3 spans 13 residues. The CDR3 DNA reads TGTGCCAGCAGCTTAGTCGGGAACACTGAAGCTTTCTTT. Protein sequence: CASSLVGNTEAFF.

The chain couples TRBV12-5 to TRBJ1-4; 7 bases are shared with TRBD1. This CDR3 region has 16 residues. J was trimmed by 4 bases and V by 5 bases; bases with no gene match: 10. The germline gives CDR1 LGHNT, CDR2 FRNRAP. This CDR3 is CASGDDRAAVNEKLFF. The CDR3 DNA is TGTGCTAGTGGTGATGACAGGGCGGCAGTTAATGAAAAACTGTTTTTT.

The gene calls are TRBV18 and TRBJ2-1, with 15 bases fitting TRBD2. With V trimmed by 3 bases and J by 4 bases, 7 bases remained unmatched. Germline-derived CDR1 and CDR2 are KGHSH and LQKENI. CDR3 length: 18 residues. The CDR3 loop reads CASSPAGLAGGSYNEQFF. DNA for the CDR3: TGTGCCAGCTCACCTGCGGGACTAGCGGGGGGCAGTTACAATGAGCAGTTCTTC.

The CDR3 sequence: CASSQDLAGGTDTQYF. CDR3 coding DNA: TGCGCCAGCAGCCAAGATCTAGCGGGGGGCACAGATACGCAGTATTTT. The genes are TRBV4-1 and TRBJ2-3; the match to TRBD2 covers 10 bases. The CDR3 totals 16 residues. V lost 0 bases to trimming and J lost 1 base; unmatched junction nucleotides: 1. Germline V gene lookup returns CDR1 MGHRA and CDR2 YSYEKL.

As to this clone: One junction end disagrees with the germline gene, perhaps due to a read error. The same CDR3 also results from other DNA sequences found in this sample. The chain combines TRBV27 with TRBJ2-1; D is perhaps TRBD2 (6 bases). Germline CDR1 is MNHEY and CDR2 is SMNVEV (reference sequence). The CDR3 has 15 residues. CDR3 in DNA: TGCGCCAGCAGTGTCCCGGGACTCTCCTACAATGAGCAGTTCTTC. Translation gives CASSVPGLSYNEQFF.

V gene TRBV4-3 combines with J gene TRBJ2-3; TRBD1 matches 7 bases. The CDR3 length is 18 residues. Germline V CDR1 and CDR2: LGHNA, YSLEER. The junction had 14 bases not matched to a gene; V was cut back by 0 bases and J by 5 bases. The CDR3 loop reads CASSQDIGQGVVGDTQYF. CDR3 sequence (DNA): TGCGCCAGCAGCCAAGATATCGGGCAGGGGGTGGTGGGAGATACGCAGTATTTT.

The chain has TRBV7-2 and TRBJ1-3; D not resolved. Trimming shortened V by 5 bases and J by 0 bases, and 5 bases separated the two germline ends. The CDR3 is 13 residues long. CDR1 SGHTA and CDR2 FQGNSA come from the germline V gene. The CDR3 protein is CASSTSSGNTIYF. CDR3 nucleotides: TGTGCCAGCAGCACGAGCTCTGGAAACACCATATATTTT.

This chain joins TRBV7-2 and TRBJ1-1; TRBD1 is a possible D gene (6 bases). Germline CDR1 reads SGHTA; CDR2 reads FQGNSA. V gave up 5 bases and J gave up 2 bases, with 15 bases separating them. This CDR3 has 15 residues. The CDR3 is CASSLIGGLNTEAFF. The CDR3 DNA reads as TGTGCCAGCAGCCTTATAGGGGGGCTTAACACTGAAGCTTTCTTT. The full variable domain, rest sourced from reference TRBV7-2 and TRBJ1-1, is GAGVSQSPSNKVTEKGKDVELRCDPISGHTALYWYRQSLGQGLEFLIYFQGNSAPDKSGLPSDRFSAERTGGSVSTLTIQRTQQEDSAVYLCASSLIGGLNTEAFFGQGTRLTVV.

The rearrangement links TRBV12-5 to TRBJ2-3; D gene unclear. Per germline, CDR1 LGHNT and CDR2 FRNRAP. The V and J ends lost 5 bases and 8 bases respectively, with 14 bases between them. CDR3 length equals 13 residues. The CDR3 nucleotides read TGTGCTAGTGGTACCGAGGTGGTCGGTACGCAGTATTTT. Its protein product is CASGTEVVGTQYF.

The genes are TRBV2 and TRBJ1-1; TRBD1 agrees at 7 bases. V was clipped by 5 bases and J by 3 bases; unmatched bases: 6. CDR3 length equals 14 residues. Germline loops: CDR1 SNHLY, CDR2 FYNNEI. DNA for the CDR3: TGTGCCAGCAGTCCGACAGGGAGCTACACTGAAGCTTTCTTT. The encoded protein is CASSPTGSYTEAFF. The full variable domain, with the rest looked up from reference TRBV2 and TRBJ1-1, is EPEVTQTPSHQVTQMGQEVILRCVPISNHLYFYWYRQILGQKVEFLVSFYNNEISEKSEIFDDQFSVERPDGSNFTLKIRSTKLEDSAMYFCASSPTGSYTEAFFGQGTRLTVV.

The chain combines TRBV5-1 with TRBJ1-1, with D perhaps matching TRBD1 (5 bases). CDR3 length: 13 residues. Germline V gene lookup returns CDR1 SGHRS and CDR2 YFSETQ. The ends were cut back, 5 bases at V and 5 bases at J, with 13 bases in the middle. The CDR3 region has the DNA TGCGCCAGCAGTGTACAGGAGGGGACTGAAGCTTTCTTT. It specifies CASSVQEGTEAFF.